The 9 T cell receptor beta chains below all came from one sample that was sequenced in a study of cytomegalovirus exposure and HLA in healthy donors. 60 Vbeta and 13 Jbeta primers were used in PCR. The protocol was immunoSEQ multiplex PCR, while the TCRdb copy is restricted to in-frame clones and leaves out a portion. The sample yields 100,000 or so clones, 76% seen once. Sequencing was done on a sample of PBMCs. The receptors were sampled from a man between 40 and 49 years old in good health and CMV-seropositive.

The chain links TRBV15 to TRBJ2-3; the match to TRBD1 covers 8 bases. J lost 0 bases, V lost 5 bases, and 4 bases had no gene match. This CDR3 region has 15 residues. Germline V lookup: CDR1 LNHNV, CDR2 YYDKDF (reference sequence). This CDR3 reads CATSGRGLSTDTQYF. CDR3 nucleotide sequence: TGTGCCACCAGCGGCAGGGGGCTTAGCACAGATACGCAGTATTTT.

V is TRBV4-1 and J is TRBJ1-1, with TRBD1 identical over 10 bases. CDR1 is MGHRA and CDR2 is YSYEKL in the germline V gene. The CDR3 covers 16 residues. With V trimmed by 4 bases and J by 5 bases, 10 bases remained unmatched. CDR3 bases: TGCGCCAGCAGCCGGGGACAGGGGAGGGTAACAACTGAAGCTTTCTTT. It yields the protein CASSRGQGRVTTEAFF.

This chain joins TRBV30 and TRBJ1-6; a possible D gene is TRBD1 (5 bases). This CDR3 comprises 14 residues. V was pared by 4 bases and J by 6 bases, with 13 bases between. Germline V gene data show CDR1 as GTSNPN and CDR2 as SVGIG (reference sequence). In DNA form, the CDR3 reads TGTGCCTGGACAGGGTCGGTTCTTAATTCACCCCTCCACTTT. Protein sequence: CAWTGSVLNSPLHF. Full variable domain (missing parts from reference TRBV30 and TRBJ1-6): SQTIHQWPATLVQPVGSPLSLECTVEGTSNPNLYWYRQAAGRGLQLLFYSVGIGQISSEVPQNLSASRPQDRQFILSSKKLLLSDSGFYLCAWTGSVLNSPLHFGNGTRLTVT.

J is TRBJ2-7 and V is TRBV19; the D is unclear. CDR1 and CDR2 from the germline V gene are LNHDA and SQIVND (reference sequence). The CDR3 totals 15 residues. Trimming removed 5 bases from V and 0 bases from J, with 14 bases in between. CDR3 sequence: CASSASFPSSYEQYF. In DNA, the CDR3 is TGTGCCAGTAGTGCCTCCTTCCCTAGCTCCTACGAGCAGTACTTC.

In this sample, this clone turned up a few times. The rearrangement uses TRBV15 and TRBJ2-1; no definite D call. The germline CDR1 and CDR2 sequences are LNHNV and YYDKDF (reference sequence). The CDR3 totals 15 residues. V dropped 0 bases and J dropped 8 bases, with 14 bases sitting between them. CDR3 protein: CATSRDQPGPDEQFF. Here the CDR3 DNA reads TGTGCCACCAGCAGAGATCAGCCAGGTCCCGATGAGCAGTTCTTC.

This chain uses TRBV4-3 with TRBJ2-7; D is perhaps TRBD1 (6 bases). Per germline, CDR1 LGHNA and CDR2 YSLEER. This CDR3 has 15 residues. The V gene lost 2 bases and the J gene lost 5 bases, with 16 bases spanning the gap. In nucleotides, the CDR3 is TGCGCCAGCAGCCAACACACGGGCAGGGACAACGAGCAGTACTTC. This gives the protein CASSQHTGRDNEQYF.

The sample holds one count of this clone. This chain uses TRBV7-9 with TRBJ1-5; 8 bases match TRBD1. The CDR3 length is 14 residues. J lost 4 bases, V lost 3 bases, and 2 bases had no gene match. Germline CDR1 reads SEHNR; CDR2 reads FQNEAQ (reference sequence). Here the CDR3 reads CASSLDRANQPQHF. The CDR3 bases are TGTGCCAGCAGCTTGGACAGGGCTAATCAGCCCCAGCATTTT.

This sequence joins TRBV6-5 and TRBJ1-2; 7 bases are a match to TRBD1. Germline trimming cut 4 bases from V and 1 base from J; bases unmatched to any gene: 6. The CDR3 runs to 15 residues. Germline V gene lookup returns CDR1 MNHEY and CDR2 SVGAGI. The CDR3 spells CASSSPRDSNYGYTF. In DNA form, the CDR3 reads TGTGCCAGCAGTTCCCCCCGGGACAGTAACTATGGCTACACCTTC.

This clone appeared once. The rearrangement uses TRBV7-8 and TRBJ2-1, with 11 positions matching TRBD1. Germline CDR1 SGHVS, CDR2 FQNEAQ. The CDR3 runs 15 residues. V shed 5 bases, J shed 10 bases, and the junction held 10 bases outside the gene matches. This CDR3 is CASSPGTGGVGEQFF. The CDR3 DNA reads as TGTGCCAGCAGCCCCGGGACAGGGGGGGTTGGCGAGCAGTTCTTC.